These 30 T cell receptor beta chains were all obtained from the same sample, sequenced in a study of T cells in Graves' hyperthyroidism and ophthalmopathy. Researchers amplified the TCR beta CDR3 regions from RNA transcripts. HTBI primers were employed in a first-round RT-PCR of the TCR CDR3. Via MiXCR, TCRdb re-called the multiplex PCR reads, giving one row per CDR3 protein. The repertoire holds 400,000 to 550,000 distinct CDR3 sequences, with roughly 14% as singletons. Sequenced input: blood. Every receptor here comes from a woman aged 18-30 years with Graves' hyperthyroidism.

This clonotype was detected many times. The CDR3 coding sequence is TGTGCCAGCAGAGGGAGGAGCTCCTACAATGAGCAGTTCTTC. This translates into CASRGRSSYNEQFF. The chain combines TRBV2 with TRBJ2-1, with TRBD2 as a possible D gene (6 bases). Germline V CDR1 and CDR2: SNHLY, FYNNEI. The CDR3 length is 14 residues. The V end lost 6 bases, the J end lost 0 bases, and 9 bases lay between the germline ends.

This clonotype came up many times. This chain connects TRBV7-2 to TRBJ1-2; TRBD1 matches 7 bases. CDR3 length: 14 residues. Looked up from germline, CDR1 is SGHTA and CDR2 is FQGNSA. V trimming: 1 base; J trimming: 3 bases; junction bases outside the gene matches: 2. The CDR3 sequence is CASSLDRGDYGYTF. CDR3 in DNA: TGTGCCAGCAGCTTAGACAGGGGCGACTATGGCTACACCTTC.

This clonotype was counted only a few times. V gene TRBV5-1 combines with J gene TRBJ2-1; D call uncertain. The CDR3 extends over 15 amino acids. V was pared by 3 bases and J by 0 bases, with 10 bases between. Germline assignment: CDR1 SGHRS and CDR2 YFSETQ. CDR3 coding DNA: TGCGCCAGCAGCTCGAGGTCTAGCTCCTACAATGAGCAGTTCTTC. Protein: CASSSRSSSYNEQFF.

This clonotype was counted many times. The chain carries TRBV30 and TRBJ1-1, with TRBD1 as a possible D gene (5 bases). The CDR3 length is 12 residues. The germline V and J ends were trimmed by 2 bases and 8 bases, with 12 bases remaining between them. The germline gives CDR1 GTSNPN, CDR2 SVGIG (reference sequence). Here the CDR3 DNA reads TGTGCCTGGAGTCCCACCAGGGAAGAAGCTTTCTTT. Protein sequence: CAWSPTREEAFF.

There are a few counts of this clonotype. Just one base apart from a much larger clone, this may be a read error. The rearrangement joins TRBV6-2 or TRBV6-3 to TRBJ1-5, with 7 bases lining up with TRBD1. The V and J ends lost 4 bases and 5 bases, in that order; junction bases with no gene match: 14. The CDR3 spans 17 residues. Germline V gene data show CDR1 as MNHEY and CDR2 as SVGEGT. CDR3 protein: CASSCRYDRAVDQPQHF. CDR3 nucleotides: TGTGCCAGCAGTTGCCGTTACGACAGGGCGGTTGATCAGCCCCAGCATTTT.

This clonotype was observed at least ten times. The chain is built from TRBV6-1 and TRBJ2-7; 11 nucleotides match TRBD1. The CDR3 is made up of 14 amino acids. Germline V CDR1 and CDR2: MNHNS, SASEGT. Trimming at V came to 5 bases and at J to 4 bases, leaving 4 bases not matched to a gene. The CDR3 protein is CASSWTGGRYEQYV. The CDR3 region has the DNA TGTGCCAGCAGTTGGACAGGGGGCCGGTACGAGCAGTACGTC.

This clonotype has ten or more counts. The rearrangement uses TRBV2 and TRBJ1-3; D may be TRBD1 (5 bases). Per the germline V gene, CDR1 is SNHLY and CDR2 is FYNNEI. The V and J ends lost 4 bases and 2 bases respectively, with 6 bases between them. CDR3 length: 13 residues. The CDR3 bases are TGTGCCAGCAGTGTAGGGGCTGGAAACACCATATATTTT. Protein sequence: CASSVGAGNTIYF.

This clonotype appeared many times. The rearrangement uses TRBV12-3 or TRBV12-4 and TRBJ1-1; D is uncertain. V was cut by 5 bases and J by 11 bases, with 9 bases left in between. The CDR3 extends over 10 amino acids. CDR3 nucleotide sequence: TGTGCCAGCAGTCAAGTGATCGCTTTCTTT. Its protein product is CASSQVIAFF.

V is TRBV29-1 and J is TRBJ2-1; TRBD2 matches 14 bases. Losses at the gene ends were 6 bases for V and 9 bases for J; bases not matched to a gene: 10. The CDR3 sequence is 15 residues long. Looked up from germline, CDR1 is SQVTM and CDR2 is ANQGSEA. CDR3 protein: CSVGPGLAGEGEQFF. CDR3 bases: TGCAGCGTAGGACCGGGACTAGCGGGAGAGGGTGAGCAGTTCTTC.

This clonotype was counted ten times or more. The chain couples TRBV12-3 or TRBV12-4 to TRBJ2-3; D uncertain. CDR3 length equals 16 residues. V gave up 6 bases and J gave up 2 bases, with 18 bases separating them. Written as DNA, the CDR3 is TGTGCCAGCAGCCCCCCTAGGTCGGGTAACACAGATACGCAGTATTTT. Protein: CASSPPRSGNTDTQYF.

This clonotype was recorded many times. The genes are TRBV15 and TRBJ2-3, with a tentative D call TRBD2 (5 bases). CDR3 length: 14 residues. Germline CDR1 LNHNV, CDR2 YYDKDF (reference sequence). V lost 0 bases and J lost 6, with 10 bases in between. CDR3 loop: CATSREAGADTQYF. DNA for the CDR3: TGTGCCACCAGCAGAGAGGCGGGCGCGGATACGCAGTATTTT.

In its sample, this clonotype was seen many times. The CDR3 loop is CASSPTLVRYTEAFF. DNA of the CDR3: TGTGCCAGCAGTCCCACACTAGTCCGTTACACTGAAGCTTTCTTT. The chain joins TRBV27 to TRBJ1-1; D gene uncertain. The ends were cut back, 5 bases at V and 3 bases at J, with 16 bases in the middle. This CDR3 spans 15 amino acids. CDR1 is MNHEY, CDR2 SMNVEV, per germline (reference sequence).

In this sample, this clonotype turned up many times. The V gene is TRBV7-3, the J gene TRBJ2-1, with 14 positions matching TRBD2. CDR3 size: 16 residues. V shed 5 bases, J shed 10 bases, and the junction held 10 bases outside the gene matches. Germline CDR1 is SGHTA and CDR2 is FQGTGA. CDR3 sequence reads: CASSPEGTSGSREQFF. Here the CDR3 DNA reads TGTGCCAGCAGCCCAGAGGGGACTAGCGGGAGCAGAGAGCAGTTCTTC. Full variable domain (remainder filled in from reference TRBV7-3 and TRBJ2-1): GAGVSQTPSNKVTEKGKYVELRCDPISGHTALYWYRQSLGQGPEFLIYFQGTGAADDSGLPNDRFFAVRPEGSVSTLKIQRTERGDSAVYLCASSPEGTSGSREQFFGPGTRLTVL.

This clonotype occurred many times. This chain joins TRBV3-1 and TRBJ2-7; 9 bases map to TRBD1. J lost 8 bases, V lost 4 bases, and 9 bases had no gene match. This CDR3 has 14 amino acids. Germline CDR1 and CDR2: LGHDT and YNNKEL (reference sequence). CDR3 DNA: TGTGCCAGCAGCCCGGGACAGGGCCCTGTTAAGCAGTACTTC. It codes for CASSPGQGPVKQYF.

The sample holds many counts of this clonotype. The chain has TRBV20-1 and TRBJ2-1; D could derive from TRBD1 or TRBD2 (6 bases each). CDR1 and CDR2 from the germline V gene are DFQATT and SNEGSKA (reference sequence). V lost 6 bases to trimming and J lost 6 bases, with 15 bases between them. CDR3 length: 13 amino acids. The CDR3 nucleotides are TGCAGTGCCTCACTGGGGGGCGTCAATGAGCAGTTCTTC. Its protein product is CSASLGGVNEQFF.

There are a few counts of this clonotype. This chain links TRBV30 with TRBJ1-4, with a tentative D call TRBD1 (5 bases). Trimming cost V 4 bases and J 8 bases, with 11 bases left between them. The length of the CDR3 is 12 residues. Germline-derived CDR1 and CDR2 are GTSNPN and SVGIG (reference sequence). The CDR3 region is CAWKPRGEKLFF. The CDR3 nucleotides are TGTGCCTGGAAACCCCGGGGGGAAAAACTGTTTTTT.

The rearrangement uses TRBV4-1 and TRBJ1-5, with a tentative D call TRBD1 (5 bases). The CDR3 totals 15 residues. The V gene lost 0 bases and the J gene lost 6 bases, with 12 bases spanning the gap. CDR1 is MGHRA, CDR2 YSYEKL, per germline. CDR3 DNA: TGCGCCAGCAGCCAAGAAAAGGGGAGAACTCAGCCCCAGCATTTT. Residues: CASSQEKGRTQPQHF.

In this sample, this clonotype turned up once. A much larger clone lies one base from this, so it may be a read error. The V call is TRBV18, the J call TRBJ1-2; D is possibly TRBD1 (6 bases). This CDR3 has 12 residues. The germline V gene has CDR1 KGHSH and CDR2 LQKENI. The CDR3 DNA reads as TGTGCCAGCTCGCCTACGGAGGGGGGCTACATCTTC. This translates into CASSPTEGGYIF.

This clonotype was counted a few times. This chain joins TRBV2 and TRBJ2-6; TRBD1 might be the D (5 bases). V dropped 2 bases and J dropped 0 bases, with 5 bases sitting between them. Germline CDR1 reads SNHLY; CDR2 reads FYNNEI. CDR3 size: 15 residues. CDR3 residues: CASSERGSGANVLTF. The CDR3 nucleotides are TGTGCCAGCAGTGAAAGGGGCTCTGGGGCCAACGTCCTGACTTTC.

This clonotype was observed at least ten times. Its ends do not fully match the called genes, so a read error is possible. The V call is TRBV10-3, the J call TRBJ2-5; TRBD2 matches 10 bases. From germline, CDR1 is ENHRY and CDR2 SYGVKD. This CDR3 has 15 residues. The CDR3 nucleotides read TGTGCCATCGGTGAGCCCCTAGCGGGAGAAGAGACCCAGTACTTC. Translated, it gives CAIGEPLAGEETQYF.

This clonotype showed up many times. V usage is TRBV12-3 or TRBV12-4 and J usage is TRBJ2-7, with 8 nucleotides matching TRBD2. Trimming cost V 4 bases and J 4 bases; bases outside gene matches: 9. The CDR3 length is 15 residues. This chain's CDR3 is CASSYPGGVSYEQYF. In DNA, the CDR3 is TGTGCCAGCAGTTACCCCGGGGGGGTTTCGTACGAGCAGTACTTC.

This clonotype has ten or more counts. V usage is TRBV7-9 and J usage is TRBJ2-1; TRBD2 agrees at 7 bases. Germline V CDR1 and CDR2: SEHNR, FQNEAQ (reference sequence). V lost 2 bases, J lost 10 bases, and 14 bases stayed unmatched. The length of the CDR3 is 16 residues. CDR3 nucleotides: TGTGCCAGCAGCTTACTCGGGCGGGAGTGGAACACAGAGCAGTTCTTC. It translates to CASSLLGREWNTEQFF.

This clonotype has a count of ten or more. The CDR3 sequence: CAWSGQPSNQPQHF. The CDR3 coding sequence is TGTGCCTGGAGTGGACAGCCAAGCAATCAGCCCCAGCATTTT. The chain is built from TRBV30 and TRBJ1-5; a weak D match, TRBD1 (5 bases). The ends were cut back, 1 base at V and 1 base at J, with 8 bases in the middle. The CDR3 runs 14 residues. Per the germline V gene, CDR1 is GTSNPN and CDR2 is SVGIG (reference sequence).

This clonotype was found a few times. V gene TRBV9 combines with J gene TRBJ1-1, with D uncertain. The CDR3 consists of 15 residues. V was cut by 0 bases and J by 1 base, with 10 bases left in between. Per germline, CDR1 SGDLS and CDR2 YYNGEE. The chain's CDR3 is CASSVGKGRNTEAFF. CDR3 sequence (DNA): TGTGCCAGCAGCGTAGGTAAGGGCCGGAACACTGAAGCTTTCTTT.

This clonotype occurred many times. CDR3 amino acids: CASSYRQTPVTFELFF. The DNA for the CDR3 is TGTGCCAGCAGCTACCGACAGACCCCCGTAACCTTTGAGCTGTTTTTT. The V and J genes are TRBV11-2 and TRBJ2-2; perhaps TRBD1 as D (5 bases). Trimming left V 4 bases short and J 11 bases short, with 23 bases between. CDR1 and CDR2 from the germline V gene are SGHAT and FQNNGV. The CDR3 is 16 amino acids.

In this sample, this clonotype turned up many times. The CDR3 is CASSVSRETQYF. CDR3 DNA sequence: TGTGCCAGCAGTGTTAGCAGGGAGACCCAGTACTTC. This chain uses TRBV6-1 with TRBJ2-5; D gene uncertain. The CDR3 consists of 12 residues. CDR1 MNHNS and CDR2 SASEGT come from the germline V gene. Trimming removed 4 bases from V and 5 bases from J, with 8 bases in between.

The V call is TRBV20-1, the J call TRBJ2-5, with a tentative D call TRBD2 (5 bases). V gave up 1 base and J gave up 4 bases, with 7 bases separating them. The CDR3 is 12 amino acids. Germline V gene lookup returns CDR1 DFQATT and CDR2 SNEGSKA (reference sequence). The CDR3 DNA reads as TGCAGTGCTAGAGCGGCGGGAGAGACCCAGTACTTC. This sequence encodes CSARAAGETQYF.

This clonotype was seen ten or more times. This chain connects TRBV14 to TRBJ2-3; D is unresolved. Trimming took off 5 bases at V and 6 bases at J, with 15 bases between the two ends. Germline-derived CDR1 and CDR2 are SGHDN and FVKESK. The CDR3 extends over 14 amino acids. DNA for the CDR3: TGTGCCAGCAGCGGAGTCATAGCTACTGATACGCAGTATTTT. Its translation: CASSGVIATDTQYF.

This clonotype has more than one count but fewer than ten. This sequence joins TRBV6-1 and TRBJ2-5; D call uncertain. V shed 2 bases and J shed 4 bases, with 8 bases lying between them. The CDR3 is made up of 13 amino acids. From germline, CDR1 is MNHNS and CDR2 SASEGT. CDR3 amino acids: CASSESRSETQYF. CDR3 DNA: TGTGCCAGCAGTGAAAGTAGATCAGAGACCCAGTACTTC.

The rearrangement joins TRBV7-8 to TRBJ1-6, with D perhaps TRBD1 (6 bases). The CDR3 has 19 amino acids. V lost 1 base, J lost 0 bases, and 16 bases lay in between. Germline CDR1 and CDR2: SGHVS and FQNEAQ. The CDR3 reads CASSLVVRDIVSYNSPLHF. CDR3 DNA sequence: TGTGCCAGCAGCTTAGTCGTCCGGGACATCGTCTCCTATAATTCACCCCTCCACTTT.